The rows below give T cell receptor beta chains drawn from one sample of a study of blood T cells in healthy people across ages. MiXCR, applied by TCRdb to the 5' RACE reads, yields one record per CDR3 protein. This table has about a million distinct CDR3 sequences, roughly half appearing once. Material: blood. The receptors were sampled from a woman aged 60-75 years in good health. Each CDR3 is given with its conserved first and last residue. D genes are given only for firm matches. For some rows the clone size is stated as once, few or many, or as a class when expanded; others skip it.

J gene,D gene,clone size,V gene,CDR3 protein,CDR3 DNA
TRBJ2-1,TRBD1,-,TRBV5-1,CASSPIGTGTYNEQFF,TGCGCCAGCAGCCCCATCGGGACAGGGACCTACAATGAGCAGTTCTTC
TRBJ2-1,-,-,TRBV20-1,CSARNPNRQGKGGNEQFF,TGCAGTGCTAGAAACCCCAACCGACAGGGAAAGGGAGGGAATGAGCAGTTCTTC
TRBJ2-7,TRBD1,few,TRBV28,CASSWTGLREQYF,TGTGCCAGCAGTTGGACAGGGTTGCGCGAGCAGTACTTC
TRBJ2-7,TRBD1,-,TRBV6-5,CASSATGVGEQYF,TGTGCCAGCTCTGCGACAGGGGTTGGCGAGCAGTACTTC
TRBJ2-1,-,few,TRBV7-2,CASEGVVSNEQFF,TGTGCCAGCGAGGGGGTTGTAAGCAATGAGCAGTTCTTC
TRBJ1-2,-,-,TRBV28,CASSLRGAGYTF,TGTGCCAGCAGTTTAAGGGGAGCCGGCTACACCTTC
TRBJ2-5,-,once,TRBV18,CASSKREGETQYF,TGTGCCAGCTCAAAACGAGAGGGGGAGACCCAGTACTTC
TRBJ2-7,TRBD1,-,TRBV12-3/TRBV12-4,CASSLVLTRDRHYEQYF,TGTGCCAGCAGTTTAGTTTTAACCCGGGACAGACACTACGAGCAGTACTTC
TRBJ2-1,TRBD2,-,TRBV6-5,CASRLSGRNEQFF,TGTGCCAGCAGACTTAGCGGGAGGAATGAGCAGTTCTTC
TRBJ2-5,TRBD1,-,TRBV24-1,CATSDLRDSQETQYF,TGTGCCACCAGTGATTTACGGGACAGTCAAGAGACCCAGTACTTC
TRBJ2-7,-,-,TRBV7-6,CASSPLGGGGYEQYF,TGTGCCAGCAGCCCCCTTGGGGGGGGCGGTTACGAGCAGTACTTC
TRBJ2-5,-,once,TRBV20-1,CSASPGGLETQYF,TGCAGTGCTAGTCCCGGAGGGCTGGAGACCCAGTACTTC
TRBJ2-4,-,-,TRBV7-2,CASSLGMGNIQYF,TGTGCCAGCAGCTTAGGAATGGGAAACATTCAGTACTTC
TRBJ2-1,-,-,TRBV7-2,CASSLGAAGLSNEQFF,TGTGCCAGCAGCTTGGGTGCCGCGGGATTGAGCAATGAGCAGTTCTTC
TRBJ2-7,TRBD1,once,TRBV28,CASSLLGQRSYEQYF,TGTGCCAGCAGTTTACTGGGACAGAGATCATACGAGCAGTACTTC
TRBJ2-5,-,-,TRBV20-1,CSARRGIKETQYF,TGCAGTGCTAGACGCGGAATTAAGGAGACCCAGTACTTC
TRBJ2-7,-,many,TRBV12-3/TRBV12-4,CASSLGVEQYF,TGTGCCAGCAGTTTAGGGGTCGAGCAGTACTTC
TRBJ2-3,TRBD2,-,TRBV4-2,CASSEIAGATDTQYF,TGTGCCAGCAGCGAGATAGCGGGCGCCACAGATACGCAGTATTTT
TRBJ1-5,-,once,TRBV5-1,CASRGQIRPQHF,TGCGCCAGCAGGGGGCAGATACGGCCCCAGCATTTT
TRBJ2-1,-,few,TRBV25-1,CASSEDNRDGKQFF,TGTGCCAGCAGTGAGGACAACAGGGACGGAAAACAGTTCTTC
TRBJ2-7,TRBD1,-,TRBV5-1,CASSSQTGVEQYF,TGCGCCAGCAGCTCTCAGACAGGGGTTGAGCAGTACTTC
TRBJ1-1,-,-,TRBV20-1,CSAQTADTEAFF,TGCAGTGCGCAGACAGCGGACACTGAAGCTTTCTTT
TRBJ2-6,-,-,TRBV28,CASSSYMEGEYGANVLTF,TGTGCCAGCAGTTCTTATATGGAGGGGGAGTATGGGGCCAACGTCCTGACTTTC
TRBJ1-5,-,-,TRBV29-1,CSVGFSNQPQHF,TGCAGCGTTGGGTTTAGCAATCAGCCCCAGCATTTT
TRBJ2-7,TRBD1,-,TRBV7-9,CASSSPIQGTYEQYF,TGTGCCAGCAGCTCACCCATACAGGGGACCTACGAGCAGTACTTC
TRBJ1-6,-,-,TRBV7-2,CASSVSGSPLHF,TGTGCCAGCAGCGTTAGCGGTTCACCCCTCCACTTT
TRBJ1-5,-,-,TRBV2,CASSDRGSNQPQHF,TGTGCCAGCAGTGACAGGGGTAGCAATCAGCCCCAGCATTTT
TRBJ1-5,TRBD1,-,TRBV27,CASRKTGGANQPQHF,TGTGCCAGCAGGAAAACAGGGGGGGCCAATCAGCCCCAGCATTTT
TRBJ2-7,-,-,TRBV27,CASRKNRDPPYEQYF,TGTGCCAGCAGAAAGAACAGGGATCCTCCCTACGAGCAGTACTTC
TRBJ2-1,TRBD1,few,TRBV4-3,CASSQVTGGAQFF,TGCGCCAGCAGCCAAGTAACAGGGGGTGCACAGTTCTTC
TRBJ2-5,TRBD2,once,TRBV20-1,CSAVGTSVETQYF,TGCAGTGCTGTCGGGACTAGCGTTGAGACCCAGTACTTC
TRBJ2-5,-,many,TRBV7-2,CASSLEGGLTTQYF,TGTGCCAGCAGCTTAGAAGGGGGGTTAACGACCCAGTACTTC
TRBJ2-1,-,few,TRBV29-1,CSVGHPPGSYNEQFF,TGCAGCGTTGGGCATCCACCCGGTTCCTACAATGAGCAGTTCTTC
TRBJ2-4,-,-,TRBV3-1,CARLRGGEDKNIQYF,TGTGCCAGACTACGCGGGGGCGAGGACAAAAACATTCAGTACTTC
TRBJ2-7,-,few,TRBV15,CATSTRLYEQYF,TGTGCCACCAGCACCCGGTTGTACGAGCAGTACTTC
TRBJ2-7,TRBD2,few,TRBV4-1,CASGAAGGYEQYF,TGCGCCAGCGGGGCTGCGGGAGGCTACGAGCAGTACTTC
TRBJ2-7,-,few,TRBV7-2,CASSPYRDNYEQYF,TGTGCCAGCAGCCCGTACCGGGACAACTACGAGCAGTACTTC
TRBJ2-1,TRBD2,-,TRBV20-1,CSAPKTSGFEQFF,TGCAGTGCCCCGAAGACTAGCGGGTTTGAGCAGTTCTTC
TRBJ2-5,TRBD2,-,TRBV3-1,CASSRTSGRVETQYF,TGTGCCAGCAGCCGGACTAGCGGGAGGGTGGAGACCCAGTACTTC
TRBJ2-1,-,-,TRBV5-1,CASSLRLGANDNEQFF,TGCGCCAGCAGCTTAAGACTAGGAGCGAATGACAATGAGCAGTTCTTC
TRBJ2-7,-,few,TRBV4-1,CASSPWAGSSYEQYF,TGCGCCAGCAGCCCATGGGCGGGCAGCTCCTACGAGCAGTACTTC
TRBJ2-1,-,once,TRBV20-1,CIAASGTRYYNEQFF,TGCATTGCTGCATCCGGGACCCGTTACTACAATGAGCAGTTCTTC
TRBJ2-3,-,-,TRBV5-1,CASSLGLGPGAQYTDTQYF,TGCGCCAGCAGCTTGGGTTTGGGCCCAGGGGCGCAGTACACAGATACGCAGTATTTT
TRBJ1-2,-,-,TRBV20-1,CSASPRGSSGYTF,TGCAGTGCTAGCCCCAGGGGCTCCTCTGGCTACACCTTC
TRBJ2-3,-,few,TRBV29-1,CSVLGGDTQYF,TGCAGCGTGTTAGGGGGAGATACGCAGTATTTT
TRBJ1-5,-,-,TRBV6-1,CASSDRVSQPQHF,TGTGCCAGCAGTGACAGGGTAAGCCAGCCCCAGCATTTT
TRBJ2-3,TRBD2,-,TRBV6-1,CASNRTSHPSADTQYF,TGTGCCAGCAACCGGACTAGCCACCCGTCGGCAGATACGCAGTATTTT
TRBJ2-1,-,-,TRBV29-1,CSVGPRASFNEQFF,TGCAGCGTTGGCCCCAGGGCTAGCTTCAATGAGCAGTTCTTC
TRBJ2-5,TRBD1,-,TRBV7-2,CASSRQGGGTKTQYF,TGTGCCAGCAGCAGACAGGGGGGAGGGACTAAGACCCAGTACTTC
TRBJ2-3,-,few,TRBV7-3,CASSQTRADTQYF,TGTGCCAGCAGCCAAACCAGGGCCGATACGCAGTATTTT
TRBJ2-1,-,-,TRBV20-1,CSARVPTGRVFSATQFF,TGCAGTGCTAGAGTCCCCACCGGACGAGTGTTCTCAGCGACTCAGTTCTTC